The entry below gives a single T cell receptor (beta chain) sequence along with its context. The data belong to a study of control samples from healthy donors and cancer patients. Measured with immunoSEQ multiplex PCR; TCRdb has only the in-frame clones, and not every one. The sample holds 100,000 to 150,000 clones; roughly nine tenths are singletons and the top ten take around 1.8%. V was trimmed by 0 bases and J by 11 bases, leaving 17 bases between them. The CDR3 sequence is 14 residues long. Germline CDR1 is SGHRS and CDR2 is YFSETQ. The receptor was isolated from a man between 18 and 35 years old in good health. V and J are TRBV5-1 and TRBJ1-2; possible D gene TRBD1, 6 bases. The specimen sequenced was blood. The CDR3 here is CASSLATGPRGYTF. The CDR3 nucleotides are TGCGCCAGCAGCTTGGCCACAGGGCCTCGAGGGTACACCTTC. Full variable domain (rest looked up from reference TRBV5-1 and TRBJ1-2): KAGVTQTPRYLIKTRGQQVTLSCSPISGHRSVSWYQQTPGQGLQFLFEYFSETQRNKGNFPGRFSGRQFSNSRSEMNVSTLELGDSALYLCASSLATGPRGYTFGSGTRLTVV.